Below, one TCR beta chain is given with its context. The germline V gene has CDR1 MNHEY and CDR2 SVGEGT. Trimming removed 5 bases at V and 1 base at J, with 12 bases between. CDR3 size: 15 residues. The sample originates from a study of blood T cell repertoires in COVID-19. Under the authors' procedure: Reference gene primer amplification in the assay estimated nucleated cell counts. Sequenced by immunoSEQ multiplex PCR; TCRdb stores in-frame clones only, minus some. Clone size and V and J calls were adopted from that table, with D and trimming inferred from the DNA. The table includes just over 95,000 clones, around 80% detected once.

Sequenced sample: peripheral blood. V usage is TRBV6-2 or TRBV6-3 and J usage is TRBJ1-5; D may be TRBD1 (6 bases). The sequence came from a man aged 80 or over with acute or convalescent COVID-19. CDR3 nucleotides: TGTGCCAGCAGTCCACAGGGCAGGAGCAATCAGCCCCAGCATTTT. Its protein is CASSPQGRSNQPQHF.